These T cell receptor beta chains were read from a single sample in a study of OX40 agonist ivuxolimab in advanced cancers. Measured with immunoSEQ multiplex PCR; TCRdb has only the in-frame clones, and not every one. The data contain around 67,000 clones, 80% of them singletons. Specimen: CD4+ or CD8+ T cells sorted from blood, collected in a trial of the OX40 agonist ivuxolimab. These TCRs come from an adult with an advanced solid tumor such as melanoma, head and neck, liver or kidney cancer. Both conserved end residues are part of each CDR3. D genes are given only for firm matches. Some rows mark clone size as missing; the rest say once, few, many or name a class of expanded clone.

J,D,size,V,CDR3,DNA
TRBJ2-2,TRBD2,NA,TRBV5-4,CASSLVLREGRTGELFF,TGTGCCAGCAGCTTGGTTCTGCGGGAGGGAAGGACCGGGGAGCTGTTTTTT
TRBJ1-2,NA,NA,TRBV5-1,CASSSSGTPYGYTF,TGCGCCAGCAGCTCCTCCGGGACACCTTATGGCTACACCTTC
TRBJ1-5,TRBD1,NA,TRBV5-1,CASSQDRGNQPQHF,TGCGCCAGCAGCCAGGACAGGGGAAATCAGCCCCAGCATTTT
TRBJ1-1,NA,NA,TRBV6-1,CASSKGDISPQGAFF,TGTGCCAGCAGTAAGGGGGACATCTCCCCCCAGGGGGCTTTCTTT
TRBJ2-5,NA,NA,TRBV5-6,CASSTGTFAGGTQYF,TGTGCCAGCAGCACCGGGACCTTCGCCGGGGGGACCCAGTACTTC
TRBJ1-2,NA,NA,TRBV5-4,CATLSGDIDNYGYTF,TGTGCCACCCTCTCGGGGGACATTGATAACTATGGCTACACCTTC
TRBJ2-1,NA,once,TRBV6-6,CASSYSAGGHNEQFF,TGTGCCAGCAGTTACTCGGCTGGGGGCCACAATGAGCAGTTCTTC
TRBJ1-6,NA,NA,TRBV14,CASSQDPGNIYNSPLHF,TGTGCCAGCAGCCAAGATCCGGGTAACATCTATAATTCACCCCTCCACTTT
TRBJ1-1,NA,NA,TRBV6-1,CASSDERSYTEAFF,TGTGCCAGCAGTGACGAGAGGTCCTACACTGAAGCTTTCTTT
TRBJ1-1,TRBD1,NA,TRBV5-1,CASSMDRIAEAFF,TGCGCCAGCAGCATGGACAGGATCGCTGAAGCTTTCTTT
TRBJ1-1,NA,NA,TRBV29-1,CSVESKWGNTEAFF,TGCAGCGTTGAGTCAAAGTGGGGGAACACTGAAGCTTTCTTT
TRBJ2-2,TRBD1,NA,TRBV15,CATSSLKWGTEGTTGELFF,TGTGCCACCAGCTCTCTAAAATGGGGGACAGAAGGAACAACCGGGGAGCTGTTTTTT
TRBJ2-7,NA,NA,TRBV18,CASSAGQLYEQYF,TGTGCCAGCTCAGCGGGACAGCTATACGAGCAGTACTTC
TRBJ2-4,TRBD1,NA,TRBV19,CASSPKPPDRKQAKNIQYF,TGTGCCAGTAGCCCCAAACCACCGGACAGGAAGCAAGCCAAAAACATTCAGTACTTC
TRBJ2-3,NA,NA,TRBV25-1,CASSEGGTDTQYF,TGTGCCAGCAGTGAAGGGGGCACAGATACGCAGTATTTT
TRBJ2-5,NA,NA,TRBV7-9,CASSLLAGETQYF,TGTGCCAGCAGCTTACTTGCGGGAGAGACCCAGTACTTC
TRBJ1-3,TRBD1,NA,TRBV18,CASSPPVGTGGSGDTIYF,TGTGCCAGCTCACCACCCGTGGGGACAGGGGGAAGCGGAGACACCATATATTTT
TRBJ2-3,NA,NA,TRBV6-1,CASSSTDTQYF,TGTGCCAGCAGTAGCACAGATACGCAGTATTTT
TRBJ2-3,TRBD2,NA,TRBV28,CASAAGEADTQYF,TGTGCCAGCGCCGCGGGGGAGGCAGATACGCAGTATTTT
TRBJ1-6,NA,NA,TRBV30,CAWSVEAYSPLHF,TGTGCCTGGAGTGTTGAAGCTTATTCACCCCTCCACTTT
TRBJ2-3,TRBD2,NA,TRBV5-1,CASSALAGGTDTQYF,TGCGCCAGCAGTGCTCTAGCGGGAGGAACAGATACGCAGTATTTT
TRBJ1-4,NA,NA,TRBV6-6,CASSYGGSGEKLFF,TGTGCCAGCAGTTACGGAGGGTCGGGTGAAAAACTGTTTTTT
TRBJ2-7,NA,NA,TRBV11-2,CASSLAGSYEQYF,TGTGCCAGCAGCTTAGCGGGTTCGTACGAGCAGTACTTC
TRBJ1-1,NA,few,TRBV29-1,CSVGAGNTEAFF,TGCAGCGTTGGAGCGGGGAACACTGAAGCTTTCTTT
TRBJ2-2,NA,NA,TRBV7-9,CASSLDVFTGELFF,TGTGCCAGCAGCTTAGACGTGTTCACCGGGGAGCTGTTTTTT
TRBJ2-5,TRBD2,few,TRBV7-2,CASSFGGGLETQYF,TGTGCCAGCAGCTTCGGGGGAGGGTTAGAGACCCAGTACTTC
TRBJ1-6,NA,NA,TRBV27,CASSLWVNSPLHF,TGTGCCAGCAGTTTATGGGTAAATTCACCCCTCCACTTT
TRBJ1-2,NA,NA,TRBV28,CASSFPGNYGYTF,TGTGCCAGCAGTTTTCCGGGCAACTATGGCTACACCTTC
TRBJ1-2,NA,NA,TRBV6-1,CASSESLGTTYGYTF,TGTGCCAGCAGTGAATCTCTTGGCACCACCTATGGCTACACCTTC
TRBJ2-5,TRBD2,NA,TRBV10-3,CAISAGGGQETQYF,TGTGCCATCAGTGCAGGCGGGGGTCAAGAGACCCAGTACTTC
TRBJ2-3,NA,NA,TRBV2,CASSYRDASTDTQYF,TGTGCCAGCAGCTACCGGGACGCGAGCACAGATACGCAGTATTTT
TRBJ2-7,TRBD2,NA,TRBV2,CASSDGQASGRARAYEQYF,TGTGCCAGCAGTGATGGTCAGGCTAGCGGGAGGGCCAGGGCCTACGAGCAGTACTTC
TRBJ2-2,TRBD2,NA,TRBV28,CASTPNQGTSAIANTGELFF,TGTGCCAGCACCCCAAATCAGGGGACTAGCGCTATCGCGAACACCGGGGAGCTGTTTTTT
TRBJ2-3,TRBD2,NA,TRBV5-4,CASSNPAGGKDTQYF,TGTGCCAGCAGCAACCCAGCGGGGGGGAAAGATACGCAGTATTTT
TRBJ1-3,NA,NA,TRBV11-2,CASSLNPGLGRNTIYF,TGTGCCAGCAGCTTAAATCCGGGTTTAGGAAGAAACACCATATATTTT
TRBJ2-1,NA,once,TRBV12-5,CASGLVGNEQFF,TGTGCTAGTGGTTTGGTAGGCAATGAGCAGTTCTTC
TRBJ2-5,TRBD2,NA,TRBV2,CASSLELAGGETQYF,TGTGCCAGCAGTCTAGAACTAGCGGGAGGGGAGACCCAGTACTTC
TRBJ2-5,NA,NA,TRBV27,CASSRWGAGETQYF,TGTGCCAGCAGTAGGTGGGGGGCCGGAGAGACCCAGTACTTC
TRBJ2-3,NA,once,TRBV29-1,CSVPNDADTQYF,TGCAGCGTTCCGAATGACGCAGATACGCAGTATTTT
TRBJ1-2,NA,NA,TRBV7-9,CASSLNGARGYTF,TGTGCCAGCAGCTTAAATGGGGCCCGTGGCTACACCTTC
TRBJ2-1,NA,NA,TRBV2,CASSDRSYEQFF,TGTGCCAGCAGTGATCGGAGTTATGAGCAGTTCTTC
TRBJ1-2,NA,NA,TRBV5-3,CARISLEEGGPTHYGYTF,TGTGCCAGAATCTCTTTAGAGGAGGGAGGCCCGACACACTATGGCTACACCTTC
TRBJ1-4,NA,NA,TRBV14,CASSEEQGEKEKLFF,TGTGCCAGCAGCGAAGAACAGGGCGAGAAGGAAAAACTGTTTTTT
TRBJ1-3,NA,NA,TRBV1,CTSSPTGGLGNTIYF,TGCACCAGCAGCCCGACAGGGGGACTTGGAAACACCATATATTTT
TRBJ1-1,NA,NA,TRBV10-3,CATLSGGTEAFF,TGTGCCACTCTCTCGGGGGGCACTGAAGCTTTCTTT
TRBJ2-6,NA,NA,TRBV14,CASSQGAWSNVLTF,TGTGCCAGCAGCCAAGGAGCCTGGAGCAACGTCCTGACTTTC